What follows are 4 T cell receptor beta chains derived from one specimen sequenced in a study of cytomegalovirus exposure and HLA in healthy donors. Primers: 60 Vbeta forward and 13 Jbeta reverse. Sequencing used immunoSEQ multiplex PCR; TCRdb keeps in-frame clones, though not all of them. This sample has roughly 200,000 clones, with under 85% found just once. Sequenced sample: PBMCs. The source of these receptors is a man aged 45 to 65 in good health and CMV-seronegative.

The genes are TRBV30 and TRBJ1-5; TRBD1 agrees at 7 bases. The CDR3 loop spans 14 amino acids. V gave up 2 bases and J gave up 2 bases; unmatched junction bases: 3. Germline values: CDR1 GTSNPN, CDR2 SVGIG (reference sequence). The CDR3 DNA reads TGTGCCTGGAGTAAAGGGGGCGGCAATCAGCCCCAGCATTTT. This gives the protein CAWSKGGGNQPQHF.

This clone has just a few counts. The chain couples TRBV5-5 to TRBJ1-2; tentatively, D is TRBD1 (6 bases). Trimming stripped 3 bases from V and 4 bases from J, with 16 bases between. This CDR3 contains 15 residues. Per germline, CDR1 SGHKS and CDR2 YYEKEE (reference sequence). The DNA of the CDR3 is TGTGCCAGCAGCTCCGGGGACATGCCTGGCTATGGCTACACCTTC. Protein: CASSSGDMPGYGYTF.

This clone was found once. The V gene is TRBV2, the J gene TRBJ1-4; weak D call: TRBD1 (6 bases). CDR3 length: 14 residues. Trimming took off 6 bases at V and 2 bases at J, with 10 bases between the two ends. The germline V gene encodes CDR1 SNHLY and CDR2 FYNNEI. The CDR3 sequence is CASRLGQTNEKLFF. The DNA for the CDR3 is TGTGCCAGCAGACTCGGACAGACTAATGAAAAACTGTTTTTT.

V gene TRBV5-1 combines with J gene TRBJ1-1, with no clear D. CDR3 size: 16 residues. The V gene's germline CDR1 is SGHRS and CDR2 YFSETQ. V was shortened by 6 bases and J by 0 bases, with 18 bases between the two germline ends. The CDR3 spells CASNKEWGAMNTEAFF. CDR3 DNA sequence: TGCGCCAGCAACAAAGAATGGGGAGCTATGAACACTGAAGCTTTCTTT.